This TCR beta chain emerged from a study of blood T cell repertoires in COVID-19. Study in general: COVID-19 samples, acute and convalescent, were from the United States, Italy and Spain.

The CDR3 totals 14 residues. The V segment lost 5 bases and the J segment 7 bases; nucleotides outside the gene matches: 9. Germline CDR1 SNHLY, CDR2 FYNNEI. In the source study's methods: Amplification with reference gene primers provided the estimates of nucleated cell counts. Using immunoSEQ multiplex PCR, the repertoire was profiled, and TCRdb retains in-frame clones only, with some absent. That table gives V, J and clone size, and the DNA gave D and trimming. Seen here are a few hundred thousand clones, around 85% observed once, and the top ten hold 3% to 4%. This clone showed up just once. The source of this sequence is a woman aged 18-29 years with acute or convalescent COVID-19. The gene calls are TRBV2 and TRBJ1-2; TRBD1 agrees at 8 bases. Sequenced sample: peripheral blood. The CDR3 DNA reads TGTGCCAGCAGTACCCGGACAGGGCGGATTGGCTACACCTTC. Translated: CASSTRTGRIGYTF.